This TCR beta chain emerged from a study of neoadjuvant anti-PD-1 for oral cavity cancer. Six replicates per PBMC sample, mostly from 480 ng of genomic DNA. TCRdb's table, derived via immunoSEQ multiplex PCR, lists solely in-frame clones and lacks some. The table has about 14,000 clones, 65% to 80% seen once. The time point here: after neoadjuvant nivolumab, at surgical resection. The germline V and J ends were trimmed by 5 bases and 5 bases, with 19 bases remaining between them. This CDR3 has 16 amino acids. The germline gives CDR1 SGHRS, CDR2 YFSETQ. This TCR came from a person between 35 and 79 years old with oral cavity squamous cell carcinoma. The V and J genes are TRBV5-1 and TRBJ1-4; D not certain. Here the sequenced sample was PBMCs, taken after nivolumab (anti-PD-1) treatment. CDR3 nucleotide sequence: TGCGCCAGCAGTTTAACCCCTAATGGCGGAAATGAAAAACTGTTTTTT. It encodes CASSLTPNGGNEKLFF.